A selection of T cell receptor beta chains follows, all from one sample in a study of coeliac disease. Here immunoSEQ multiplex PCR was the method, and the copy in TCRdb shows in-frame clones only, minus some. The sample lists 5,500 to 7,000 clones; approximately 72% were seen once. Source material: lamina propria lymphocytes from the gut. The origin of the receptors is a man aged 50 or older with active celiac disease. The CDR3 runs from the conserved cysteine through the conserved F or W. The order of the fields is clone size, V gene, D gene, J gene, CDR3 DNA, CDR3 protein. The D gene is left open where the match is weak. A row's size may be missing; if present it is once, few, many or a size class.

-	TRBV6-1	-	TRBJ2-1	TGTGCCAGCAGAACCAGGGGGGCACACTACAATGAGCAGTTCTTC	CASRTRGAHYNEQFF
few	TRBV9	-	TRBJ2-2	TGTGCCAGCAGCGTAGTCCCAACCATGGGCTCCGGGGAGCTGTTTTTT	CASSVVPTMGSGELFF
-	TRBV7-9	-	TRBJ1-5	TGTGCCAGCAGCTCGGGACAAGCCGATCAGCCCCAGCATTTT	CASSSGQADQPQHF
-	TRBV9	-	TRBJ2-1	TGTGCCAGCAGCGTTAGTCTAAACAATGAGCAGTTCTTC	CASSVSLNNEQFF
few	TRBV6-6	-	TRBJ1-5	TGTGCCAGCAGGGACAATCCATCAAATCAGCCCCAGCATTTT	CASRDNPSNQPQHF
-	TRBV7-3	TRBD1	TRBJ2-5	TGTGCCAGCAGCCGCCGTGCAGGGGGCGCCGAGACCCAGTACTTC	CASSRRAGGAETQYF
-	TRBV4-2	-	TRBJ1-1	TGTGCCAGCAGCCAGGGAGTAGGGAACACTGAAGCTTTCTTT	CASSQGVGNTEAFF
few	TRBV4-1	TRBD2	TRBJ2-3	TGCGCCAGCAGCCAAGATCGGCTAGCGGCGCAGTATTTT	CASSQDRLAAQYF
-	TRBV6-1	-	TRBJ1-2	TGTGCCAGCAGTGAAATGTCCCGGGGGAGTGGCTACACCTTC	CASSEMSRGSGYTF
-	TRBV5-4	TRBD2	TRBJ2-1	TGTGCCAGCAGCTTGTGGGTGACTAGCGGTGAGCAGTTCTTC	CASSLWVTSGEQFF
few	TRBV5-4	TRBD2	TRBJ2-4	TGTGCCAGCAGCGGCGGGGGACTAGCGAGTCGAAACATTCAGTACTTC	CASSGGGLASRNIQYF
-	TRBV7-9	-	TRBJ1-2	TGTGCCAGCAGCTATACAGGGTCAGAAACTGGCTACACCTTC	CASSYTGSETGYTF
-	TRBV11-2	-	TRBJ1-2	TGTGCCAGCAGCCCAGACGGCGGATTAAAGATGGGCTACACCTTC	CASSPDGGLKMGYTF
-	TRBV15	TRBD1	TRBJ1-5	TGTGCCACCAGCAGAGTATTCCTCGGACAGGGTCTATATAGCAATCAGCCCCAGCATTTT	CATSRVFLGQGLYSNQPQHF
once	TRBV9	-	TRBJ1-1	TGTGCCAGCAGCCCTAAGACAGGCTGGTATGCTTTCTTT	CASSPKTGWYAFF
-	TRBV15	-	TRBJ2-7	TGTGCCACCAGTATTACAGGTTACGAGCAGTACTTC	CATSITGYEQYF
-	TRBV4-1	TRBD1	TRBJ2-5	TGCGCCAGCAGCCCGGGACAGGGGGCGCCAAGGGAGACCCAGTACTTC	CASSPGQGAPRETQYF
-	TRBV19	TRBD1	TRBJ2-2	TGTGCCAGTAGTATAGGCCAACAGGGGGATTGGACCGGGGAGCTGTTTTTT	CASSIGQQGDWTGELFF
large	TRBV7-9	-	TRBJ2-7	TGTGCCAGCAGCTCCGGAGACCACGAGCAGTACTTC	CASSSGDHEQYF
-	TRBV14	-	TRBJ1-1	TGTGCCAGCAGCCAAGAGTCTACCGGGGTCTGGGGCACTGAAGCTTTCTTT	CASSQESTGVWGTEAFF
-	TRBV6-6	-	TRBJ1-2	TGTGCCAGCAGTTCTGACAGGATTAGTGGCTACACCTTC	CASSSDRISGYTF
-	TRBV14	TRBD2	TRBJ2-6	TGTGCCAGCAGCCAGCCGGGACTAGCGGGAGCTGGGGCCAACGTCCTGACTTTC	CASSQPGLAGAGANVLTF
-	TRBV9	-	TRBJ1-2	TGTGCCAGCAGGGAGGATGCCGGTGGCTACACCTTC	CASREDAGGYTF
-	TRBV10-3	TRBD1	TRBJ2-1	TGTGCCATCAGTGAGTTTGCCCCGGACAGGGGGAATGAGCAGTTCTTC	CAISEFAPDRGNEQFF
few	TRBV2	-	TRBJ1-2	TGTGCCAGAAGGGGGGGTGGGGGCTATGGCTACACCTTC	CARRGGGGYGYTF
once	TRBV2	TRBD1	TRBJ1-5	TGTGCCTCTCGGGGGGGACAGGGGGCTCAGCCCCAGCATTTT	CASRGGQGAQPQHF
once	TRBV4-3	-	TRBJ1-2	TGCGCCAGCAGCCCGCGCCCTCAGGGCAGCGACTATGGCTACACCTTC	CASSPRPQGSDYGYTF
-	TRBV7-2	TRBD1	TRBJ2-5	TGTGCCAGCACCCCCAGGGGGACAGGGCCCGATGCGAAGACCCAGTACTTC	CASTPRGTGPDAKTQYF
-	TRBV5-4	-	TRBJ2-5	TGTGCCAGCAGCTTGCGGGGGTCGGCCCAGTACTTC	CASSLRGSAQYF
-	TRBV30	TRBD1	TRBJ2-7	TGTGCCTCAACACAGGGGGCTGTGAGCGAGCAGTACTTC	CASTQGAVSEQYF
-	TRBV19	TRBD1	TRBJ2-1	TGTGCCAGTAGTACCCGACAGGGAGTTTTCGATGAGCAGTTCTTC	CASSTRQGVFDEQFF
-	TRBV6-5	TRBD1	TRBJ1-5	TGTGCCAGCAGTTATGAACAGGGGGCCCTCAATCAGCCCCAGCATTTT	CASSYEQGALNQPQHF
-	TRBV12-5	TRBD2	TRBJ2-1	TGTGCTAGTGGTTCCGGGACTAGCGGCTACAATGAGCAGTTCTTC	CASGSGTSGYNEQFF
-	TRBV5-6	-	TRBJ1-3	TGTGCCAGCAGTCTCCGGCGGGAGGCGGCTGGAAACACCATATATTTT	CASSLRREAAGNTIYF
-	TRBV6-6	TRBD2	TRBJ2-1	TGTGCCTCCGCCGAGTCTAGCGGGAACCGTCGGCAGTTCTTC	CASAESSGNRRQFF
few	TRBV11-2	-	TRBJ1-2	TGTGCCAGCAGCTTAGGGGCCAACAACTATGGCTACACCTTC	CASSLGANNYGYTF
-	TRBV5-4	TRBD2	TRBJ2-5	TGTGCCAGCAGCTTGGGCGGGGGGGCCGAAGAGACCCAGTACTTC	CASSLGGGAEETQYF